A selection of T cell receptor beta chains follows, all from one sample in a study of control samples from healthy donors and cancer patients. This table comes from immunoSEQ multiplex PCR, and its TCRdb copy is limited to in-frame clones, with some not included. The sample lists under 200,000 clones; 90% to 95% were seen once. Sequenced input: blood. Receptors were obtained from a woman aged 60-70 years in good health. The CDR3 runs from the conserved cysteine through the conserved F or W. The order of the fields is D gene, V gene, J gene, clone size, CDR3 protein, CDR3 DNA. D genes are given only for firm matches. Clone size is stated in some rows and not others, as once, few, many or a class when expanded.

>.|TRBV5-8|TRBJ2-2|.
CASSPTQRTLGGELFF
TGTGCCAGCAGCCCCACCCAGCGGACATTGGGCGGGGAGCTGTTTTTT
>TRBD1|TRBV5-4|TRBJ1-1|.
CASSEDRGLAFF
TGTGCCAGCAGCGAAGACAGGGGGCTGGCTTTCTTT
>.|TRBV10-3|TRBJ1-5|.
CAISERPEPNQPQHF
TGTGCCATCAGTGAGCGGCCCGAGCCCAATCAGCCCCAGCATTTT
>TRBD2|TRBV7-6|TRBJ2-3|.
CASSLAGLAGGWDTQYF
TGTGCCAGCAGCTTAGCAGGACTAGCGGGGGGATGGGATACGCAGTATTTT
>.|TRBV7-9|TRBJ1-5|.
CASSTGGSNQPQHF
TGTGCCAGCAGCACTGGGGGGAGCAATCAGCCCCAGCATTTT
>TRBD1|TRBV29-1|TRBJ1-6|.
CSVGTGYNSPLHF
TGCAGCGTTGGGACAGGTTATAATTCACCCCTCCACTTT
>.|TRBV6-2/TRBV6-3|TRBJ2-1|.
CASSRVSDEQFF
TGTGCCAGCAGCCGGGTCTCGGATGAGCAGTTCTTC
>.|TRBV3-1/TRBV3-2|TRBJ2-7|.
CASSQAGWNYEQYF
TGTGCCAGCAGCCAAGCGGGTTGGAACTACGAGCAGTACTTC
>.|TRBV7-9|TRBJ1-2|.
CASSFSQATGTRNGYTF
TGTGCCAGCAGCTTTAGCCAAGCGACAGGTACGAGGAATGGCTACACCTTC
>TRBD1|TRBV9|TRBJ2-2|.
CASSAPGQGNTGELFF
TGTGCCAGCAGCGCACCGGGACAGGGCAACACCGGGGAGCTGTTTTTT
>TRBD1|TRBV5-1|TRBJ1-1|.
CASSWMGQANTEAFF
TGCGCCAGCAGCTGGATGGGACAGGCCAACACTGAAGCTTTCTTT
>.|TRBV2|TRBJ1-4|once
CASSALLGWEKLFF
TGTGCCAGCAGTGCCCTACTCGGTTGGGAAAAACTGTTTTTT
>TRBD2|TRBV19|TRBJ2-3|.
CASSPPGRGDTQYF
TGTGCCAGTAGTCCCCCGGGGAGGGGAGATACGCAGTATTTT
>TRBD1|TRBV6-2/TRBV6-3|TRBJ2-7|.
CASSYPGWDRESYEQYF
TGTGCCAGCAGTTACCCAGGCTGGGACAGGGAATCCTACGAGCAGTACTTC
>.|TRBV5-1|TRBJ1-6|.
CASSLTGAHNSPLHF
TGCGCCAGCAGCTTGACGGGGGCTCATAATTCACCCCTCCACTTT